The entry below describes one T cell receptor (beta chain). The record originates from a study of blood T cell repertoires in COVID-19. Study background: Donors in the United States, Italy and Spain gave samples during acute or convalescent COVID-19. Sources were T cells, B-cell-depleted T cells, or PBMCs; the material itself was cDNA or gDNA.

Authors' processing steps: Amplification of reference gene primers was used by the study to estimate nucleated cell counts. Profiling relied on immunoSEQ multiplex PCR, and the TCRdb table lists in-frame clones only, not all of them. For V, J and clone size, that table is used; D and trimming come from the DNA. The sample lists 61,000 or so clones; around four fifths were seen once. CDR1 is SEHNR and CDR2 is FQNEAQ in the germline V gene (reference sequence). V lost 4 bases and J lost 3; bases outside the gene matches: 5. This CDR3 has 15 residues. V gene TRBV7-9 combines with J gene TRBJ1-4; 7 bases fit TRBD1. This clonotype was obtained from a woman aged 70-85 years with acute or convalescent COVID-19. The specimen sequenced was peripheral blood. This CDR3 is CASSSRQGANEKLFF. The CDR3 nucleotides are TGTGCCAGCAGCTCCCGACAGGGAGCTAATGAAAAACTGTTTTTT.